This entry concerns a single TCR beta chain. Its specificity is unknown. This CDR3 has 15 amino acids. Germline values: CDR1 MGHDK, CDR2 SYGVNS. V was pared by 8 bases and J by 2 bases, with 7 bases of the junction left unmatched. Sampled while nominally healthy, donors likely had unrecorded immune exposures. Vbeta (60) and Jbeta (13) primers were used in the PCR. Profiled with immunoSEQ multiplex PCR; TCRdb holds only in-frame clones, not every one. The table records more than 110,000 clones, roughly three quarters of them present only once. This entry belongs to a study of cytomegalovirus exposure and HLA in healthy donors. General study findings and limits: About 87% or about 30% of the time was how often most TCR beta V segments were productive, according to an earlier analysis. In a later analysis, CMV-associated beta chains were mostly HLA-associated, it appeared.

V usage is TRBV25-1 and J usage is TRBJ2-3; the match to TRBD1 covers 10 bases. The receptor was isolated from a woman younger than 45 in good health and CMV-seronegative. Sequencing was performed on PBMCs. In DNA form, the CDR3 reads TGTGCCAGCGATACGGGACAGGGGAACACAGATACGCAGTATTTT. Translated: CASDTGQGNTDTQYF.